The rows below give T cell receptor beta chains drawn from one sample of a study of regulatory and conventional T cells in RAG deficiency. Generated by immunoSEQ multiplex PCR, the TCRdb table keeps only in-frame clones and is missing some. The sample contains 30,000 to 35,000 clones, just under 90% of which appear only once. In addition, the sample was reused for a study of regulatory T cells.

Sequencing used CD8+ T cells sorted from blood. These receptor sequences come from a human donor in good health. Both conserved end residues are part of each CDR3. The order of the fields is V gene, CDR3 length, J gene, D gene, clone size, CDR3 protein, CDR3 DNA. The D gene is left open where the match is weak. Where a row states a size, it is once, few, many or the class of an expanded clone; other rows omit it.

>TRBV4-2|13|TRBJ2-5|.|.
CASSQGLQETQYF
TGTGCCAGCAGTCAGGGACTTCAAGAGACCCAGTACTTC
>TRBV6-1|11|TRBJ1-2|.|.
CATRDAYGYTF
TGTGCTACACGGGATGCCTATGGCTACACCTTC
>TRBV7-9|15|TRBJ2-3|.|.
CASSTGQRSTDTQYF
TGTGCCAGCAGTACGGGACAACGATCCACAGATACGCAGTATTTT
>TRBV5-1|12|TRBJ2-2|.|.
CASSLKTGELFF
TGCGCCAGCAGCTTGAAGACCGGGGAGCTGTTTTTT
>TRBV27|14|TRBJ2-3|.|.
CASSFSGSTDTQYF
TGTGCCAGCAGTTTTTCAGGGAGCACAGATACGCAGTATTTT
>TRBV19|15|TRBJ1-4|.|few
CASSLPSAGGEKLFF
TGTGCCAGTAGTCTTCCTTCGGCAGGTGGTGAAAAACTGTTTTTT
>TRBV7-8|13|TRBJ2-3|.|once
CASSLEYTDTQYF
TGTGCCAGCAGCTTAGAATACACAGATACGCAGTATTTT
>TRBV19|14|TRBJ2-7|TRBD1|few
CASSIGTGSYEQYF
TGTGCCAGTAGTATAGGGACAGGGTCCTACGAGCAGTACTTC
>TRBV7-6|16|TRBJ1-3|.|few
CASSLFHSGPGNTIYF
TGTGCCAGCAGCCTCTTCCACTCTGGCCCTGGAAACACCATATATTTT
>TRBV7-8|13|TRBJ1-1|.|.
CASSINQNTEAFF
TGTGCCAGCAGCATTAACCAGAACACTGAAGCTTTCTTT
>TRBV7-3|14|TRBJ2-2|TRBD2|once
CASSPGTSGEELFF
TGTGCCAGCAGCCCGGGGACTAGCGGGGAGGAGCTGTTTTTT
>TRBV5-4|13|TRBJ1-1|.|.
CASSLAENTEAFF
TGTGCCAGCAGCTTGGCAGAGAACACTGAAGCTTTCTTT
>TRBV13|17|TRBJ1-2|TRBD1|.
CASSPVGTGGFNYGYTF
TGTGCCAGCAGCCCAGTGGGGACAGGGGGTTTTAACTATGGCTACACCTTC
>TRBV9|15|TRBJ2-7|TRBD1|.
CASSASGQASWEQYF
TGTGCCAGCAGCGCCTCGGGACAGGCCTCTTGGGAGCAGTACTTC
>TRBV7-9|14|TRBJ2-7|.|.
CASSLGRGHYEQYF
TGTGCCAGCAGCTTAGGGCGGGGACACTACGAGCAGTACTTC
>TRBV7-9|15|TRBJ1-3|.|few
CASSLGPGSGNTIYF
TGTGCCAGCAGCTTAGGCCCAGGGTCTGGAAACACCATATATTTT
>TRBV15|14|TRBJ2-7|TRBD1|.
CATSIDRGSYEQYF
TGTGCCACCAGTATTGACAGGGGCTCCTACGAGCAGTACTTC
>TRBV11-2|18|TRBJ2-3|TRBD2|.
CASSLVGTSGSDTDTQYF
TGTGCCAGCAGCTTAGTCGGGACTAGCGGGAGTGACACAGATACGCAGTATTTT
>TRBV27|16|TRBJ2-5|.|.
CASSLLVDGSGETQYF
TGTGCCAGCAGTTTATTAGTGGACGGATCCGGGGAGACCCAGTACTTC
>TRBV27|16|TRBJ2-7|TRBD2|.
CASSGEPSGATYEQYF
TGTGCCAGCAGTGGAGAACCTAGCGGGGCTACCTACGAGCAGTACTTC
>TRBV4-3|15|TRBJ2-1|.|.
CASSQEAQLGNEQFF
TGCGCCAGCAGCCAAGAAGCACAGCTTGGCAATGAGCAGTTCTTC
>TRBV6-5|15|TRBJ2-1|TRBD2|.
CASSYSAGGGNEQFF
TGTGCCAGCAGTTACTCGGCGGGGGGCGGGAATGAGCAGTTCTTC
>TRBV19|11|TRBJ1-5|.|.
CASSEARPQHF
TGTGCCAGTAGTGAGGCCAGGCCCCAGCATTTT
>TRBV5-6|15|TRBJ1-5|TRBD1|.
CASSSGTGSDQPQHF
TGTGCCAGCAGCTCAGGGACAGGGTCAGATCAGCCCCAGCATTTT
>TRBV29-1|13|TRBJ1-5|.|.
CSVGDTPLQPQHF
TGCAGCGTTGGGGACACCCCACTCCAGCCCCAGCATTTT
>TRBV9|14|TRBJ1-1|.|once
CASSVVGTNTEAFF
TGTGCCAGCAGCGTAGTAGGGACGAACACTGAAGCTTTCTTT
>TRBV7-6|15|TRBJ2-7|.|.
CASSLDEGGFYEQYF
TGTGCCAGCAGCTTAGACGAAGGGGGTTTCTACGAGCAGTACTTC
>TRBV2|11|TRBJ1-1|.|.
CASRGNTEAFF
TGTGCCAGCAGAGGTAACACTGAAGCTTTCTTT
>TRBV30|14|TRBJ2-1|TRBD2|.
CAWSGLAGGNEQFF
TGTGCCTGGAGTGGACTAGCGGGAGGGAATGAGCAGTTCTTC
>TRBV9|16|TRBJ1-1|.|.
CASSVGEGGKNTEAFF
TGTGCCAGCAGCGTAGGGGAGGGAGGGAAGAACACTGAAGCTTTCTTT
>TRBV5-1|13|TRBJ2-7|.|.
CASSSDTEYEQYF
TGCGCCAGCAGCAGTGACACCGAATACGAGCAGTACTTC
>TRBV28|14|TRBJ1-1|TRBD1|.
CAGRQGSLGTEAFF
TGTGCCGGAAGACAGGGATCTTTAGGAACTGAAGCTTTCTTT
>TRBV7-2|15|TRBJ2-4|.|.
CASSLEYPGEGIQYF
TGTGCCAGCAGCTTAGAATACCCGGGAGAGGGCATTCAGTACTTC
>TRBV14|14|TRBJ1-4|.|.
CASSLYSYRAGLFF
TGTGCCAGCAGCCTATACTCTTACAGGGCGGGACTGTTTTTT
>TRBV5-1|15|TRBJ1-1|TRBD1|.
CASSFRTGKGTEAFF
TGCGCCAGCAGCTTCCGGACAGGAAAAGGCACTGAAGCTTTCTTT
>TRBV12-5|17|TRBJ1-1|.|.
CASGFALRGATNTEAFF
TGTGCTAGTGGTTTCGCCCTCCGGGGGGCGACGAACACTGAAGCTTTCTTT
>TRBV9|16|TRBJ1-3|TRBD1|once
CASSVTSDRAGNTIYF
TGTGCCAGCAGCGTAACGTCCGACAGGGCTGGAAACACCATATATTTT
>TRBV28|16|TRBJ1-1|.|.
CAVHPRGVGVNTEAFF
TGTGCCGTACACCCCAGAGGGGTAGGGGTGAACACTGAAGCTTTCTTT
>TRBV5-1|15|TRBJ1-3|.|.
CASSLDRSSGNTIYF
TGCGCCAGCAGCTTGGACAGGTCCTCTGGAAACACCATATATTTT
>TRBV15|13|TRBJ2-7|.|.
CATSSGRTYEQYF
TGTGCCACCTCCTCGGGCAGAACCTACGAGCAGTACTTC
>TRBV6-5|14|TRBJ1-1|.|.
CASSYRSENTEAFF
TGTGCCAGCAGTTACCGGTCAGAGAACACTGAAGCTTTCTTT
>TRBV5-1|13|TRBJ2-1|.|.
CASSLASRVEQFF
TGCGCCAGCAGCTTGGCCAGTCGGGTCGAGCAGTTCTTC